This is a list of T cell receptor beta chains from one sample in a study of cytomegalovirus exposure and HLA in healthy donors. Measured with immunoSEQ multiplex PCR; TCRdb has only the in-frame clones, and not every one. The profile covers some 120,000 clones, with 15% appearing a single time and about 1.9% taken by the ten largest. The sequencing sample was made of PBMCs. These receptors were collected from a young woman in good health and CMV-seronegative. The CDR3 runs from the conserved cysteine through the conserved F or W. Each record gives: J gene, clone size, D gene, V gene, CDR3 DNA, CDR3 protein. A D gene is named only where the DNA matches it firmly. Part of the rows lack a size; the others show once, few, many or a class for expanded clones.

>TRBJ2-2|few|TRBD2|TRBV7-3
TGTGCCAGCAGCTTATTTAGCGGGAGGAACACCGGGGAGCTGTTTTTT
CASSLFSGRNTGELFF
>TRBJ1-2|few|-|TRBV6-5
TGTGCCAGCAGTTGGACAGCTAACTATGGCTACACCTTC
CASSWTANYGYTF
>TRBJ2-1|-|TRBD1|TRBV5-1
TGCGCCAGCAGCTGGACAGGGGTTGATGAGCAGTTCTTC
CASSWTGVDEQFF
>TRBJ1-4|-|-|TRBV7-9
TGTGCCAGCAGCTTAGCGAAAAAAGACAGAGGTTCCGAAAAACTGTTTTTT
CASSLAKKDRGSEKLFF
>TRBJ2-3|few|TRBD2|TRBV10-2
TGCGCCAGCATGGAGCGGGAGCCTAAGCGGGATACGCAGTATTTT
CASMEREPKRDTQYF
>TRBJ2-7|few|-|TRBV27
TGTGCCAGCAGTTTATTTCTCGGTTCCTACGAGCAGTACTTC
CASSLFLGSYEQYF
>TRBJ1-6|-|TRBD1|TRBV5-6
TGTGCCAGCAGCTTGTCAGGGGGTAATTCACCCCTCCACTTT
CASSLSGGNSPLHF
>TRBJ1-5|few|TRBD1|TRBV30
TGTGCCTGGAGTCGGACAGGGAGCAATCAGCCCCAGCATTTT
CAWSRTGSNQPQHF
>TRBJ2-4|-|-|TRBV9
TGTGCCAGCAGCGAGAGGGATTCTCGAGACATTCAGTACTTC
CASSERDSRDIQYF
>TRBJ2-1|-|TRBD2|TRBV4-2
TGTGCCAGCAGCCCAGAAACTGGACTAGCCGTTTTCAATGAGCAGTTCTTC
CASSPETGLAVFNEQFF
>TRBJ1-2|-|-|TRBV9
TGTGCCAGCAGCCCAGCGGAAGGCTACACCTTC
CASSPAEGYTF
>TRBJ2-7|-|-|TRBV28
-
CASSFGSGTGNF
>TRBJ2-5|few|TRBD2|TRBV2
TGTGCCAGCAGTGAAGCGGATAGCGGGAAAAAGACCCAGTACTTC
CASSEADSGKKTQYF
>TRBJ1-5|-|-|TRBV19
TGTGCCAGTAGTCTAGGAGTAAATCAGCCCCAGCATTTT
CASSLGVNQPQHF
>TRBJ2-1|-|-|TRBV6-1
TGTGCCACCTCCCTGGACAGAGACAATGAGCAGTTCTTC
CATSLDRDNEQFF
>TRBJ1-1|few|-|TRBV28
TGTGCCAGCACGTCGACAATGAACACTGAAGCTTTCTTT
CASTSTMNTEAFF
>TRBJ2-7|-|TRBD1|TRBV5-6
TGTGCCAGCAGCATGAAGGGACAGGGCTCCTACGAGCAGTACTTC
CASSMKGQGSYEQYF
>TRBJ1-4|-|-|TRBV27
TGTGCCAGCAGTTTTTCCGGGGAAAAACTGTTTTTT
CASSFSGEKLFF
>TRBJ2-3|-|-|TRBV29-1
TGCAGCGCCGTACAGATCACAGATACGCAGTATTTT
CSAVQITDTQYF
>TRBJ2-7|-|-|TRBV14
TGTGCCAGCAGCCAAGGGTGGGGCAGTCGCTACGAGCAGTACTTC
CASSQGWGSRYEQYF
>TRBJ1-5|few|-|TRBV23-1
TGCGCCAGCAGTCAACCAGGGCGAGGTCAGCCCCAGCATTTT
CASSQPGRGQPQHF
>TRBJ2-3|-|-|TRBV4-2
TGTGCCAGCAGCCAAGCCTCTTCCGCAGATACGCAGTATTTT
CASSQASSADTQYF
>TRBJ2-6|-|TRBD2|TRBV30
TGTGCCTGGAGTCGGGGGGATGGGGCCAACGTCCTGACTTTC
CAWSRGDGANVLTF
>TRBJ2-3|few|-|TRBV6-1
TGTGCCAGCACTGTGGCAGGGTGGGGCACAGATACGCAGTATTTT
CASTVAGWGTDTQYF
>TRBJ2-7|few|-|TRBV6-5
TGTGCCAGCAGTTACAATCCAGCGGCCGGCTACGAGCAGTACTTC
CASSYNPAAGYEQYF
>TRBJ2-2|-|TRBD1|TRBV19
TGTGCCAGTAGTGGGCCGGGACAGGGGTACACCGGGGAGCTGTTTTTT
CASSGPGQGYTGELFF
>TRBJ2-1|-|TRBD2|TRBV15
TGTGCCACCAGCAGAGATCGGGGGGACTATGAGCAGTTCTTC
CATSRDRGDYEQFF
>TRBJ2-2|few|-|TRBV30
TGTGCCTGGAGTTTGGAACAGGGCGTGACCGGGGAGCTGTTTTTT
CAWSLEQGVTGELFF
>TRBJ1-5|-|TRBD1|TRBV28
TGTGCCAGCAGTTTGTACAGGGGGCCGGGTCAGCCCCAGCATTTT
CASSLYRGPGQPQHF
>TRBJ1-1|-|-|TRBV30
TGTGCCCGGGGTTTGGGGTCCGACCTACTGAACACTGAAGCTTTCTTT
CARGLGSDLLNTEAFF
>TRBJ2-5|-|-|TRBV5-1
TGCGCCAGCAGCTTGGGGTCAGGAGTGGGGAGGCAAGAGACCCAGTACTTC
CASSLGSGVGRQETQYF
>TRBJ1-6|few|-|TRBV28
TGTGCCAGCAGTTTGGCTGCCCATCCACCCCTCCACTTT
CASSLAAHPPLHF
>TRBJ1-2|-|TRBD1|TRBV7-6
TGTGCCAGCAGCTTAACTCCGGGACAGGAGAACTATGGCTACACCTTC
CASSLTPGQENYGYTF
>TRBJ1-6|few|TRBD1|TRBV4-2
TGTGCCAGCAGCCAACAGGACAGGACGAATTCACCCCTCCACTTT
CASSQQDRTNSPLHF
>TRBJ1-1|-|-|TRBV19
TGTGCCAGTAGTGCACCAGGGTTGAACACTGAAGCTTTCTTT
CASSAPGLNTEAFF
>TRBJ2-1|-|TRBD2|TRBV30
TGTGCCTGGAATTCCGCTAGCGGGCTGACCTACAATGAGCAGTTCTTC
CAWNSASGLTYNEQFF
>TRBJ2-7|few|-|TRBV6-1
TGTGCCAGCAGTGAGAACAGTCACTCCTACGAGCAGTACTTC
CASSENSHSYEQYF
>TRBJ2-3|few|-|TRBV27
TGTGCCAGCTCCGGGGAGGTGGATACGCAGTATTTT
CASSGEVDTQYF
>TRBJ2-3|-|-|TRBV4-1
TGCGCCAGCAGTCCCGGGCAGGGCCTCACCACAGATACGCAGTATTTT
CASSPGQGLTTDTQYF
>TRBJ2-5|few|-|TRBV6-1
TGTGCCAGCAGTGCCCCCGGGGTAGAGACCCAGTACTTC
CASSAPGVETQYF
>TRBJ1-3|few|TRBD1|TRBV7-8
TGTGCCAGCAGTCAAGGGGGACAGGGGCGAAACACCATATATTTT
CASSQGGQGRNTIYF
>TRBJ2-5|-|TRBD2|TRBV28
TGTGCCAGCAGTTTATCGGCTAGCGGGAGGGCGGAGACCCAGTACTTC
CASSLSASGRAETQYF
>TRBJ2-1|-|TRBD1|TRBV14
TGTGCCAGCAGCCAAGAACTGGGACAGGGGGTCGATGAGCAGTTCTTC
CASSQELGQGVDEQFF
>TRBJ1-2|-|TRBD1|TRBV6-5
TGTGCCAGCAGCGGACAGGGGTCCTATGGCTACACCTTC
CASSGQGSYGYTF
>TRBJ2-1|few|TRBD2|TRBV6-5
TGTGCCAGCAGTTACTCGCTAGCGGGAGTCTACAATGAGCAGTTCTTC
CASSYSLAGVYNEQFF
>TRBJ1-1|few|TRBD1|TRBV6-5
TGTGCCAGCAGTAGGGGCAGGGGGCCTATTGAAGCTTTCTTT
CASSRGRGPIEAFF
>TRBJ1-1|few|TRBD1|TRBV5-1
TGCGCCAGCAGCTGGGACAGGGAGAACACTGAAGCTTTCTTT
CASSWDRENTEAFF
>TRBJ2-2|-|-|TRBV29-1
TGCAGCGTTGAAGGTGGGGAGGCCGGGGAGCTGTTTTTT
CSVEGGEAGELFF
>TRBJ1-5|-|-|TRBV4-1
TGCGCCAGCAGCCAAGAGCCAGGGTCCTGGCAGCCCCAGCATTTT
CASSQEPGSWQPQHF
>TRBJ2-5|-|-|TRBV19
TGTGCCAGTAGTGTCGGCGGGACGGAACAAGAGACCCAGTACTTC
CASSVGGTEQETQYF
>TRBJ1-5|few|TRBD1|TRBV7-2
TGTGCCAGCAGCTTAATAGGGGGCCTCAATCAGCCCCAGCATTTT
CASSLIGGLNQPQHF
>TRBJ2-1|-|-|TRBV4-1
TGCGCCAGCAGCCAAGGCGGTAATGAGCAGTTCTTC
CASSQGGNEQFF
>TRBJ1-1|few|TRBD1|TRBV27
TGTGCCAGCAGACTAGGACAGGCCACTGAAGCTTTCTTT
CASRLGQATEAFF
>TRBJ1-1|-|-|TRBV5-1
TGCGCCAGCAGCTTGGATCCAGGGCCGAACACTGAAGCTTTCTTT
CASSLDPGPNTEAFF